This paragraph reports one T cell receptor beta chain. Its target is not known. TCR cDNA was made by 5'RACE template switching, adding a universal primer site and UMIs. TCRdb fed the 5' RACE reads into MiXCR, producing one record per CDR3 protein. The sample comprises hundreds of thousands of distinct CDR3 sequences, 15% to 20% of which are singletons, and roughly an eighth rests with the top ten. The data are from a study of T cells after yellow fever vaccination. Study outcomes and limitations: One caveat is that FACS-sorted repertoires could contain abundant clonotypes contaminating from the bulk population. The study re-detected most primary-vaccination clones after the booster (approximately 97% CD4, approximately 87% CD8). The secondary response peaked faster, at day 5 versus 15, but was weaker.

The CDR3 extends over 15 amino acids. Germline CDR1 and CDR2: SGHTA and FQGNSA. V was pared by 0 bases and J by 7 bases, with 13 bases between. Source: PBMCs, taken 15 days after the yellow fever booster vaccination. This receptor was identified in a man aged 25-45 years who received the YFV17D yellow fever vaccine. V usage is TRBV7-2 and J usage is TRBJ2-1; possibly TRBD2 for D (6 bases). CDR3 protein: CASSLAGAGVNEQFF. CDR3 nucleotides: TGTGCCAGCAGCTTAGCGGGAGCGGGTGTAAATGAGCAGTTCTTC.